Detailed here is one T cell receptor (beta chain). Germline V gene data show CDR1 as SGHNT and CDR2 as YENEEA. J lost 3 bases, V lost 4 bases, and 5 bases had no gene match. The CDR3 has 16 residues. This entry is derived from a study of control samples from healthy donors and cancer patients. Only in-frame clones appear in the TCRdb table, and some are missing; sequencing was by immunoSEQ multiplex PCR. In the table there are some 220,000 clones, 85% to 95% of which are singletons. The V gene is TRBV11-3, the J gene TRBJ2-2, with TRBD1 matching 10 bases. Source material: blood. The receptor comes from a man aged 50-60 years in good health. CDR3 sequence: CASSYVDRGHTGELFF. The CDR3 coding sequence is TGTGCCAGCAGCTATGTCGACAGGGGGCACACCGGGGAGCTGTTTTTT. Complete variable domain (other parts from reference TRBV11-3 and TRBJ2-2): EAGVVQSPRYKIIEKKQPVAFWCNPISGHNTLYWYLQNLGQGPELLIRYENEEAVDDSQLPKDRFSAERLKGVDSTLKIQPAELGDSAVYLCASSYVDRGHTGELFFGEGSRLTVL.